This passage covers 6 T cell receptor beta chains from one sample sequenced in a study of blood T cell repertoires in COVID-19. Using immunoSEQ multiplex PCR, the repertoire was profiled, and TCRdb retains in-frame clones only, with some absent. The table includes approximately 190,000 clones, roughly 80% detected once. The specimen was peripheral blood. The receptor source for this set is a man in his 60s with active or convalescent COVID-19.

The chain carries TRBV20-1 and TRBJ2-5; D not resolved. The CDR3 sequence is 11 residues long. Per the germline V gene, CDR1 is DFQATT and CDR2 is SNEGSKA (reference sequence). V was pared by 5 bases and J by 5 bases, with 9 bases between. The CDR3 loop reads CSALIGETQYF. As DNA, the CDR3 is TGCAGTGCTTTGATCGGGGAGACCCAGTACTTC.

This clone has only a few counts. The chain combines TRBV19 with TRBJ2-1; TRBD2 agrees at 7 bases. The ends lost 1 base at V and 5 bases at J; junction bases unmatched: 2. Looked up from germline, CDR1 is LNHDA and CDR2 is SQIVND (reference sequence). This CDR3 region has 14 residues. In nucleotides, the CDR3 is TGTGCCAGTAGTATAGCGGGGGGAAACAATGAGCAGTTCTTC. Translating it yields CASSIAGGNNEQFF. Based on the CDR3 plus reference TRBV19 and TRBJ2-1, the full variable domain is DGGITQSPKYLFRKEGQNVTLSCEQNLNHDAMYWYRQDPGQGLRLIYYSQIVNDFQKGDIAEGYSVSREKKESFPLTVTSAQKNPTAFYLCASSIAGGNNEQFFGPGTRLTVL.

The chain couples TRBV4-3 to TRBJ1-1, with D possibly TRBD1 on 6 matching bases. Germline CDR1 LGHNA, CDR2 YSLEER. This CDR3 has 15 residues. The germline V and J ends were trimmed by 4 bases and 5 bases, with 17 bases remaining between them. In nucleotides, the CDR3 is TGCGCCAGCAGCCTAACCCCTACAGGGAGAACTGAAGCTTTCTTT. Amino acids: CASSLTPTGRTEAFF.

In regard to this clone: This may stem from a read error, because a much larger clone lies one nucleotide away. The CDR3 DNA reads TGTGCCAGCAGTTTAACAGGGAACTCCTACGAGCAGTACTTC. Translated, it gives CASSLTGNSYEQYF. The chain joins TRBV6-5 to TRBJ2-7, with D possibly being TRBD1 (6 bases). CDR1 and CDR2 from the germline V gene are MNHEY and SVGAGI. This CDR3 has 14 residues. The V end lost 4 bases, the J end lost 0 bases, and 10 bases lay between the germline ends.

In its sample, this clone was seen once. The V and J genes are TRBV18 and TRBJ2-7; no clear D gene. Germline CDR1 KGHSH, CDR2 LQKENI. Between the trimmed V and J ends, which lost 2 bases and 4 bases, there was a span of 6 bases. The CDR3 is 12 amino acids. CDR3 protein: CASSPSRYEQYF. Written as DNA, the CDR3 is TGTGCCAGCTCACCATCGCGGTACGAGCAGTACTTC. The full variable domain, rest sourced from reference TRBV18 and TRBJ2-7, is NAGVMQNPRHLVRRRGQEARLRCSPMKGHSHVYWYRQLPEEGLKFMVYLQKENIIDESGMPKERFSAEFPKEGPSILRIQQVVRGDSAAYFCASSPSRYEQYFGPGTRLTVT.

This clone appeared a single time. V usage is TRBV7-8 and J usage is TRBJ2-1, with 8 positions matching TRBD2. V lost 1 base and J lost 4; bases outside the gene matches: 9. The CDR3 is made up of 17 amino acids. Germline V gene lookup returns CDR1 SGHVS and CDR2 FQNEAQ. This CDR3 reads CASSLVPQRGIYNEQFF. CDR3 sequence (DNA): TGTGCCAGCAGCTTAGTTCCGCAGCGGGGGATATACAATGAGCAGTTCTTC.